These 32 T cell receptor beta chains were sequenced from one sample in a study of response to subunit inactivated influenza vaccine. TCRdb reprocessed the RT-PCR reads with MiXCR, giving one entry per CDR3 protein. The sample contains about 650,000 distinct CDR3 sequences, approximately 14% of which appear only once. The sample in question was PBMCs from blood, obtained 11 to 12 days after vaccination. The receptors originated from a man over 45 who received an inactivated influenza vaccine.

The rearrangement uses TRBV9 and TRBJ1-2; D perhaps matches TRBD1 (5 bases). V was pared by 6 bases and J by 3 bases, with 12 bases between. Germline V gene sequence: CDR1 SGDLS, CDR2 YYNGEE. The CDR3 has 13 amino acids. This chain's CDR3 is CASTRDGYYGYTF. The CDR3 region has the DNA TGTGCCAGCACTAGGGACGGCTACTATGGCTACACCTTC.

The rearrangement joins TRBV2 to TRBJ2-5; 10 bases map to TRBD2. Per the germline V gene, CDR1 is SNHLY and CDR2 is FYNNEI. This CDR3 contains 12 residues. V shed 7 bases, J shed 4 bases, and the junction held 0 bases outside the gene matches. The CDR3 coding sequence is TGTGCCAGCAAGCGGGAGGGAGAGACCCAGTACTTC. Translation: CASKREGETQYF.

The chain carries TRBV11-2 and TRBJ2-5, with TRBD2 matching over 14 bases. From germline, CDR1 is SGHAT and CDR2 FQNNGV. V lost 4 bases and J lost 5; bases outside the gene matches: 6. This CDR3 has 16 residues. The CDR3 sequence is CASSSGTSGSYETQYF. The CDR3 nucleotides read TGTGCCAGCAGCTCCGGGACTAGCGGGAGCTATGAGACCCAGTACTTC. Together with reference TRBV11-2 and TRBJ2-5, the CDR3 gives the full variable domain: EAGVAQSPRYKIIEKRQSVAFWCNPISGHATLYWYQQILGQGPKLLIQFQNNGVVDDSQLPKDRFSAERLKGVDSTLKIQPAKLEDSAVYLCASSSGTSGSYETQYFGPGTRLLVL.

The rearrangement joins TRBV6-1 to TRBJ2-5; 8 bases are a match to TRBD2. In germline, CDR1 is MNHNS, CDR2 SASEGT. V trimming: 5 bases; J trimming: 4 bases; junction bases outside the gene matches: 6. This CDR3 has 14 residues. The chain's CDR3 is CASSPLAVGETQYF. The DNA for the CDR3 is TGTGCCAGCAGTCCACTAGCGGTGGGAGAGACCCAGTACTTC.

This clonotype was recorded a few times. This rearrangement joins TRBV5-1 to TRBJ2-5; TRBD2 aligns across 12 bases. This CDR3 has 16 residues. V gave up 4 bases and J gave up 0 bases; unmatched junction bases: 4. Looked up from germline, CDR1 is SGHRS and CDR2 is YFSETQ. The CDR3 DNA sequence: TGCGCCAGCAGCATAGGACTAGCGGGGTACCAAGAGACCCAGTACTTC. This sequence encodes CASSIGLAGYQETQYF.

This clonotype has only a few counts. Here the CDR3 reads CSALPRDRVYEQYF. CDR3 nucleotides: TGCAGTGCCTTACCCCGGGACAGGGTCTACGAGCAGTACTTC. V gene TRBV20-1 combines with J gene TRBJ2-7; 9 nucleotides align to TRBD1. The CDR3 covers 14 residues. Germline V gene sequence: CDR1 DFQATT, CDR2 SNEGSKA (reference sequence). The ends lost 6 bases at V and 3 bases at J; junction bases unmatched: 9.

The rearrangement links TRBV7-2 to TRBJ2-3; D could derive from TRBD1 or TRBD2 (5 bases each). The germline CDR1 and CDR2 sequences are SGHTA and FQGNSA. V lost 5 bases and J 6 bases, leaving 15 bases between the germline ends. The CDR3 is 14 amino acids. CDR3 in amino acids: CASSRAGTVDTQYF. The CDR3 DNA follows: TGTGCCAGCAGCCGTGCCGGGACGGTCGATACGCAGTATTTT. Full variable domain (missing parts from reference TRBV7-2 and TRBJ2-3): GAGVSQSPSNKVTEKGKDVELRCDPISGHTALYWYRQSLGQGLEFLIYFQGNSAPDKSGLPSDRFSAERTGGSVSTLTIQRTQQEDSAVYLCASSRAGTVDTQYFGPGTRLTVL.

J is TRBJ1-2 and V is TRBV6-2 or TRBV6-3; a weak D match, TRBD1 (5 bases). The CDR3 is made up of 15 amino acids. Germline CDR1 MNHEY, CDR2 SVGEGT. V dropped 5 bases and J dropped 0 bases, with 13 bases sitting between them. The CDR3 region is CASSPWTFSNYGYTF. The CDR3 nucleotides are TGTGCCAGCAGTCCCTGGACATTCTCTAACTATGGCTACACCTTC.

The rearrangement joins TRBV6-1 to TRBJ2-3; 13 bases align to TRBD2. This CDR3 has 15 amino acids. V gave up 5 bases and J gave up 9 bases; unmatched junction bases: 8. Germline V gives CDR1 MNHNS, CDR2 SASEGT. In DNA form, the CDR3 reads TGTGCCAGCAGTCGACTAGCGGGGGGTTCGTACACGCAGTATTTT. Its translation is CASSRLAGGSYTQYF.

This clonotype was seen many times. The chain combines TRBV5-5 with TRBJ2-7; TRBD1 might be the D (6 bases). The CDR3 is 15 residues long. Trimming shortened V by 0 bases and J by 0 bases, and 10 bases separated the two germline ends. CDR1 and CDR2 from the germline V gene are SGHKS and YYEKEE (reference sequence). The CDR3 sequence: CASSLGQAFSYEQYF. The CDR3 coding sequence is TGTGCCAGCAGCTTGGGACAGGCCTTCTCCTACGAGCAGTACTTC.

Ten or more counts support this clonotype. The chain recombines TRBV5-4 with TRBJ1-1, with 7 bases aligning to TRBD1. The germline gives CDR1 SGHNT, CDR2 YYREEE (reference sequence). The CDR3 runs 12 residues. Unmatched junction bases numbered 4, after V lost 4 bases and J lost 7 bases. CDR3 region: CASSVRDSEAFF. In DNA form, the CDR3 reads TGTGCCAGCAGCGTCCGGGACAGTGAAGCTTTCTTT.

The chain uses TRBV2 and TRBJ2-7; no reliable D call. V lost 6 bases to trimming and J lost 3 bases, with 6 bases between them. The CDR3 is 11 amino acids. The V gene's germline CDR1 is SNHLY and CDR2 FYNNEI. CDR3 region: CASREIYEQYF. The CDR3 nucleotides are TGTGCCAGCAGGGAGATCTACGAGCAGTACTTC.

V is TRBV20-1 and J is TRBJ2-3, with D possibly matching TRBD2 (7 bases). The V gene's germline CDR1 is DFQATT and CDR2 SNEGSKA (reference sequence). Trimming took off 6 bases at V and 0 bases at J, with 22 bases between the two ends. There are 17 residues in the CDR3. In nucleotides, the CDR3 is TGCAGTGCCACCCGACCCAGGGGACTAACTAGCACAGATACGCAGTATTTT. Translated, it gives CSATRPRGLTSTDTQYF.

This rearrangement joins TRBV12-3 or TRBV12-4 to TRBJ1-4; 10 bases agree with TRBD1. V gave up 6 bases and J gave up 7 bases; unmatched junction bases: 5. This CDR3 comprises 14 residues. The CDR3: CASSLGTGAEKLFF. CDR3 coding DNA: TGTGCCAGCAGCCTCGGGACAGGGGCTGAAAAACTGTTTTTT.

This clonotype was picked up many times. The chain carries TRBV20-1 and TRBJ2-1, with D unresolved. Germline V gene data show CDR1 as DFQATT and CDR2 as SNEGSKA (reference sequence). The V gene lost 8 bases and the J gene lost 7 bases, with 9 bases spanning the gap. The CDR3 covers 10 residues. The CDR3 sequence: CSLSANEQFF. CDR3 DNA sequence: TGCAGTCTATCCGCGAATGAGCAGTTCTTC.

The chain employs TRBV19 and TRBJ2-5, with D possibly TRBD2 on 5 matching bases. V shed 7 bases and J shed 0 bases, with 9 bases lying between them. Germline CDR1 is LNHDA and CDR2 is SQIVND (reference sequence). There are 13 residues in the CDR3. This chain's CDR3 is CASNRGNQETQYF. In DNA, the CDR3 is TGTGCCAGTAATAGAGGGAACCAAGAGACCCAGTACTTC.

This clonotype was seen more than once but under ten times. The chain joins TRBV7-9 to TRBJ1-1; perhaps TRBD1 as D (5 bases). Germline V lookup: CDR1 SEHNR, CDR2 FQNEAQ (reference sequence). V dropped 6 bases and J dropped 3 bases, with 11 bases sitting between them. The CDR3 runs 13 residues. As DNA, the CDR3 is TGTGCCAGCAGACTCCAGGGTGACACTGAAGCTTTCTTT. This gives the protein CASRLQGDTEAFF.

This clonotype appeared many times. The rearrangement joins TRBV5-1 to TRBJ2-3, with D maybe TRBD1 (5 bases). The CDR3 has 14 residues. Trimming shortened V by 2 bases and J by 6 bases, and 13 bases separated the two germline ends. The V gene's germline CDR1 is SGHRS and CDR2 YFSETQ. Here the CDR3 reads CASSFPTAMDTQYF. DNA for the CDR3: TGCGCCAGCAGCTTTCCGACAGCAATGGATACGCAGTATTTT.

The chain joins TRBV19 to TRBJ2-7; the D gene is possibly TRBD1 (7 bases). Germline V gene sequence: CDR1 LNHDA, CDR2 SQIVND (reference sequence). The length of the CDR3 is 15 residues. V was pared by 3 bases and J by 5 bases, with 17 bases between. The CDR3 here is CASSMFPGGLNEQYF. In DNA form, the CDR3 reads TGTGCCAGTAGTATGTTCCCAGGGGGACTCAACGAGCAGTACTTC.

The J gene is TRBJ2-7, the V gene TRBV4-1; 11 bases are a match to TRBD2. This CDR3 is 16 amino acids long. V lost 1 base, J lost 3 bases, and 5 bases stayed unmatched. The V gene's germline CDR1 is MGHRA and CDR2 YSYEKL. CDR3 protein: CASSQGRGLADYEQYF. CDR3 coding DNA: TGCGCCAGCAGCCAAGGCAGGGGACTAGCGGACTACGAGCAGTACTTC.

The chain recombines TRBV28 with TRBJ2-2; D is unresolved. V dropped 6 bases and J dropped 7 bases, with 15 bases sitting between them. The V gene's germline CDR1 is MDHEN and CDR2 SYDVKM. This CDR3 contains 14 residues. CDR3 protein: CASRPHFAGGELFF. CDR3 in DNA: TGTGCCAGCAGACCTCATTTTGCCGGCGGGGAGCTGTTTTTT.

CDR3 sequence (DNA): TGCGCCAGCAGCGCCCGGGACGGGAAAGATACGCAGTATTTT. Its protein product is CASSARDGKDTQYF. The chain carries TRBV4-1 and TRBJ2-3, with D perhaps TRBD1 or TRBD2 (5 bases each). CDR1 MGHRA and CDR2 YSYEKL come from the germline V gene. Trimming removed 5 bases from V and 5 bases from J, with 14 bases in between. This CDR3 comprises 14 residues.

V usage is TRBV7-6 and J usage is TRBJ2-2, with 13 bases fitting TRBD2. Germline V gene data show CDR1 as SGHVS and CDR2 as FNYEAQ. CDR3 length: 16 amino acids. The J segment lost 5 bases and the V segment lost 2 bases, leaving 2 bases of the junction unmatched. CDR3 amino acids: CASSLLGLAGTGELFF. The CDR3 DNA reads as TGTGCCAGCAGCTTACTGGGACTAGCGGGGACCGGGGAGCTGTTTTTT.

This clonotype was observed many times. This chain joins TRBV7-8 and TRBJ1-4; the D gene is possibly TRBD1 (6 bases). The CDR3 totals 13 residues. Trimming took off 5 bases at V and 14 bases at J, with 18 bases between the two ends. In germline, CDR1 is SGHVS, CDR2 FQNEAQ. The chain's CDR3 is CASSLQAYQGLFF. CDR3 DNA: TGTGCCAGCAGCCTCCAGGCTTACCAGGGGCTGTTTTTT.

The chain links TRBV20-1 to TRBJ2-7, with 11 bases that match TRBD2. Germline CDR1 and CDR2: DFQATT and SNEGSKA (reference sequence). The CDR3 totals 16 residues. With V trimmed by 1 base and J by 2 bases, 7 bases remained unmatched. CDR3 region: CSARGSQLAGAYEQYF. CDR3 bases: TGCAGTGCTAGAGGGTCACAACTAGCGGGAGCCTACGAGCAGTACTTC.

There are a few counts of this clonotype. This chain connects TRBV5-6 to TRBJ2-7, with a tentative D call TRBD1 (6 bases). V lost 1 base and J lost 6, with 17 bases in between. This CDR3 region has 15 residues. In germline, CDR1 is SGHDT, CDR2 YYEEEE. The CDR3 spells CASSLTPGVPSEQYF. Written as DNA, the CDR3 is TGTGCCAGCAGCTTGACCCCAGGGGTCCCTTCCGAGCAGTACTTC.

The chain has TRBV7-2 and TRBJ2-6, with 7 nucleotides matching TRBD1. The germline V gene encodes CDR1 SGHTA and CDR2 FQGNSA. This CDR3 spans 15 amino acids. V lost 5 bases to trimming and J lost 3 bases; unmatched junction nucleotides: 4. As DNA, the CDR3 is TGTGCCAGCAGCCGACAGGGACATGGGGCCAACGTCCTGACTTTC. Translating it yields CASSRQGHGANVLTF.

This clonotype was found a few times. The rearrangement uses TRBV3-1 and TRBJ2-2; 10 positions agree with TRBD2. Germline loops: CDR1 LGHDT, CDR2 YNNKEL (reference sequence). V gave up 6 bases and J gave up 6 bases; unmatched junction bases: 7. The CDR3 runs to 15 residues. In nucleotides, the CDR3 is TGTGCCAGCAGAGGGGCTAGCGGGAGCGCCGGGGAGCTGTTTTTT. It yields the protein CASRGASGSAGELFF. Drawing the rest from reference TRBV3-1 and TRBJ2-2, the complete variable domain is DTAVSQTPKYLVTQMGNDKSIKCEQNLGHDTMYWYKQDSKKFLKIMFSYNNKELIINETVPNRFSPKSPDKAHLNLHINSLELGDSAVYFCASRGASGSAGELFFGEGSRLTVL.

This clonotype was counted between two and nine times. The chain is built from TRBV6-2 or TRBV6-3 and TRBJ2-7; tentative D call: TRBD2 (6 bases). Trimming stripped 6 bases from V and 3 bases from J, with 15 bases between. The CDR3 consists of 14 residues. The germline V gene has CDR1 MNHEY and CDR2 SVGEGT. CDR3 DNA: TGTGCCAGCAGACCAACGGGACTTTACTACGAGCAGTACTTC. Residues: CASRPTGLYYEQYF.

This rearrangement joins TRBV7-3 to TRBJ2-3; 8 bases map to TRBD2. The CDR3 spans 15 residues. Germline CDR1 reads SGHTA; CDR2 reads FQGTGA. V gave up 2 bases and J gave up 3 bases; unmatched junction bases: 4. Here the CDR3 DNA reads TGTGCCAGCAGCTTATTGGCTAGCGGGACAGATACGCAGTATTTT. Its translation: CASSLLASGTDTQYF. The full variable domain, rest sourced from reference TRBV7-3 and TRBJ2-3, is GAGVSQTPSNKVTEKGKYVELRCDPISGHTALYWYRQSLGQGPEFLIYFQGTGAADDSGLPNDRFFAVRPEGSVSTLKIQRTERGDSAVYLCASSLLASGTDTQYFGPGTRLTVL.

This clonotype was found a few times. This chain connects TRBV10-3 to TRBJ2-1; no firm D call. This CDR3 comprises 13 residues. Germline assignment: CDR1 ENHRY and CDR2 SYGVKD. The V end was cut by 5 bases, the J end by 3 bases, with 8 bases between. The chain's CDR3 is CAISTNLYNEQFF. CDR3 bases: TGTGCCATCAGTACCAATCTCTACAATGAGCAGTTCTTC.

This clonotype showed up just a few times. The chain links TRBV20-1 to TRBJ2-1; 9 bases are a match to TRBD2. The CDR3 sequence is 16 residues long. V lost 0 bases and J lost 5; bases outside the gene matches: 8. In germline, CDR1 is DFQATT, CDR2 SNEGSKA (reference sequence). The CDR3 reads CSARDLTSGFNNEQFF. The CDR3 region has the DNA TGCAGTGCTAGAGACTTAACTAGCGGGTTCAACAATGAGCAGTTCTTC.